Listed below are T cell receptor beta chains from one sample, sequenced in a study of blood T cells in healthy people across ages. Each CDR3 protein gets one entry after TCRdb re-called the 5' RACE reads with MiXCR. The sample holds fewer than 900,000 distinct CDR3 sequences, roughly 41% seen once. Sequenced input: blood. These receptors were obtained from a woman aged 55-70 years in good health. Each CDR3 is given with its conserved first and last residue. Each record gives: J gene, V gene, D gene, clone size, CDR3 DNA, CDR3 protein. The D gene is left open where the match is weak. Not all rows give a size; the values are once, few, many and, for expanded clones, a class.

>TRBJ1-2|TRBV20-1|.|.
TGCAGTGCTTATCTGGACAGTCTCCGCCGGGTTGGAGGCTACACCTTC
CSAYLDSLRRVGGYTF
>TRBJ1-5|TRBV18|.|.
TGTGCCAGCTCACCACGGCGCGGCAATCAGCCCCAGCATTTT
CASSPRRGNQPQHF
>TRBJ2-2|TRBV4-2|TRBD2|few
TGTGCCAGCAGCCAAGTCTCGACTAGCGACGGGGAGCTGTTTTTT
CASSQVSTSDGELFF
>TRBJ2-1|TRBV24-1|TRBD2|.
TGTGCCACCAGTGACCTGACTAGCGGGAGAGGTGAGCAGTTCTTC
CATSDLTSGRGEQFF
>TRBJ1-1|TRBV13|.|many
TGTGCCAGCAGCGTAGGGGCCTACACTGAAGCTTTCTTT
CASSVGAYTEAFF
>TRBJ2-3|TRBV18|TRBD1|.
TGTGCCAGCGCCCGGGACAGCCCCACAGATACGCAGTATTTT
CASARDSPTDTQYF
>TRBJ2-3|TRBV7-2|.|.
TGTGCCAGCAGCTTGGTTTTTGGAACAGATACGCAGTATTTT
CASSLVFGTDTQYF
>TRBJ1-2|TRBV3-1|.|.
TGTGCCAGCAGCCAAGATCTTGCAGTGGGATATGGCTACACCTTC
CASSQDLAVGYGYTF
>TRBJ1-6|TRBV7-9|.|few
TGTGCCAGCAGCAAAGAAGGGAATTCACCCCTCCACTTT
CASSKEGNSPLHF
>TRBJ2-6|TRBV6-1|.|few
TGTGCCAGCACCATACAGGTCCGCTCTGGGGCCAACGTCCTGACTTTC
CASTIQVRSGANVLTF
>TRBJ2-3|TRBV12-3/TRBV12-4|.|once
TGTGCCAGCAGTTTCAAAGGCAGAGCAGATGCGCAGTATTTT
CASSFKGRADAQYF
>TRBJ2-5|TRBV9|.|many
TGTGCCAGCAGCGTAGTGGCACAAGAGACCCAGTACTTC
CASSVVAQETQYF
>TRBJ2-5|TRBV4-3|TRBD2|few
TGCGCCAGCAGCCCGACTAGCGGGATGGGTTCGGCCCAGTACTTC
CASSPTSGMGSAQYF
>TRBJ2-6|TRBV25-1|TRBD1|.
TGTGCCAGCAGTGATACGACAGGGTTCGCCAACGTCCTGACTTTC
CASSDTTGFANVLTF
>TRBJ2-5|TRBV12-3/TRBV12-4|.|.
TGTGCCAGCAGTTTATTAGCAACCGGGGTGGAGACCCAGTACTTC
CASSLLATGVETQYF